These T cell receptor beta chains were read from a single sample in a study of shared clonotypes between healthy human individuals. Produced via immunoSEQ multiplex PCR; TCRdb's table is partial and in-frame only. The sample carries 2 million to 3 million clones, 93% recorded once. Sequenced material: naive CD4+ T cells from PBMCs. These receptors came from a man in his late teens or twenties in good health. Some clones in this sample may be carry-over from other donors' samples. Each CDR3 is given with its conserved first and last residue. A D gene is named only where the DNA matches it firmly. Not every row has a clone size; where given, it reads once, few, many or a size class.

V gene: TRBV15
D gene: TRBD2
J gene: TRBJ2-5
clone size: .
CDR3 DNA: TGTGCCACCAGCAGAGATAGCGGGGGTCGACAAGAGACCCAGTACTTC
CDR3 protein: CATSRDSGGRQETQYF

V gene: TRBV28
D gene: .
J gene: TRBJ2-1
clone size: .
CDR3 DNA: TGTGCCAGCAGGGGACGAGGCAATGAGCAGTTCTTC
CDR3 protein: CASRGRGNEQFF

V gene: TRBV6-5
D gene: .
J gene: TRBJ2-4
clone size: .
CDR3 DNA: TGTGCCAGCAGTTACTCGAAGCTAGCCAAAAACATTCAGTACTTC
CDR3 protein: CASSYSKLAKNIQYF

V gene: TRBV28
D gene: .
J gene: TRBJ1-2
clone size: .
CDR3 DNA: TGTGCCAGCAGACGTCCGGTAGGGGAGGGCTACACCTTC
CDR3 protein: CASRRPVGEGYTF

V gene: TRBV7-8
D gene: .
J gene: TRBJ2-3
clone size: .
CDR3 DNA: TGTGCCAGCAGCTTAAGGCTAGGGAGAGATACGCAGTATTTT
CDR3 protein: CASSLRLGRDTQYF

V gene: TRBV5-6
D gene: TRBD1
J gene: TRBJ1-2
clone size: .
CDR3 DNA: TGTGCCAGCAGCTTGGAGCAGGGGGCGCGGGACTATGGCTACACCTTC
CDR3 protein: CASSLEQGARDYGYTF

V gene: TRBV7-3
D gene: TRBD2
J gene: TRBJ2-1
clone size: .
CDR3 DNA: TGTGCCAGCAGCTTCGTAGCGGGAGTAGGATACAATGAGCAGTTCTTC
CDR3 protein: CASSFVAGVGYNEQFF

V gene: TRBV9
D gene: .
J gene: TRBJ2-3
clone size: .
CDR3 DNA: TGTGCCAGCAGCGTAGTAGGGGGAGGGCCCGCAGATACGCAGTATTTT
CDR3 protein: CASSVVGGGPADTQYF

V gene: TRBV28
D gene: .
J gene: TRBJ1-1
clone size: .
CDR3 DNA: TGTGCCAGCAAGACCCCGGGGGGAAACACTGAAGCTTTCTTT
CDR3 protein: CASKTPGGNTEAFF

V gene: TRBV19
D gene: .
J gene: TRBJ2-2
clone size: .
CDR3 DNA: TGTGCCAGTTCACGAGTCGACCTAAACTCCGGGGAGCTGTTTTTT
CDR3 protein: CASSRVDLNSGELFF

V gene: TRBV5-1
D gene: .
J gene: TRBJ2-1
clone size: .
CDR3 DNA: TGCGCCAGCAGCTTGACTCTCGGCTCCTACAATGAGCAGTTCTTC
CDR3 protein: CASSLTLGSYNEQFF

V gene: TRBV12-5
D gene: .
J gene: TRBJ2-3
clone size: .
CDR3 DNA: TGTGCTAGTGGCGGGGGGCGCACAGATACGCAGTATTTT
CDR3 protein: CASGGGRTDTQYF

V gene: TRBV19
D gene: TRBD2
J gene: TRBJ2-3
clone size: .
CDR3 DNA: TGTGCCAGTAGTCGCACAGCGGGAAGTTCAGATACGCAGTATTTT
CDR3 protein: CASSRTAGSSDTQYF

V gene: TRBV11-3
D gene: .
J gene: TRBJ2-1
clone size: .
CDR3 DNA: TGTGCCAGCAGCTTAGAGGGAAACAGACCCTCCTACAATGAGCAGTTCTTC
CDR3 protein: CASSLEGNRPSYNEQFF

V gene: TRBV4-2
D gene: .
J gene: TRBJ1-2
clone size: .
CDR3 DNA: TGTGCCAGCAGCCAAGATTACTTCTATGGCTACACCTTC
CDR3 protein: CASSQDYFYGYTF

V gene: TRBV5-6
D gene: TRBD1
J gene: TRBJ2-2
clone size: .
CDR3 DNA: TGTGCCAGCAGCTTGGGGCCTTGGACAGGGGGCTCCGGGGAGCTGTTTTTT
CDR3 protein: CASSLGPWTGGSGELFF

V gene: TRBV11-3
D gene: .
J gene: TRBJ1-1
clone size: .
CDR3 DNA: TGTGCCAGCAGCGACGACGGCAACACTGAAGCTTTCTTT
CDR3 protein: CASSDDGNTEAFF

V gene: TRBV6-5
D gene: .
J gene: TRBJ2-7
clone size: .
CDR3 DNA: TGTGCCAGCAAATACAGCCCGGGGGCGGAATACGAGCAGTACTTC
CDR3 protein: CASKYSPGAEYEQYF

V gene: TRBV5-1
D gene: .
J gene: TRBJ1-1
clone size: few
CDR3 DNA: TGCGCCAGCAGAGGGCAGGGAAACACTGAAGCTTTCTTT
CDR3 protein: CASRGQGNTEAFF

V gene: TRBV7-3
D gene: .
J gene: TRBJ2-1
clone size: .
CDR3 DNA: TGTGCCAGCAGCGAAAACGCTGGGTCCTACAATGAGCAGTTCTTC
CDR3 protein: CASSENAGSYNEQFF